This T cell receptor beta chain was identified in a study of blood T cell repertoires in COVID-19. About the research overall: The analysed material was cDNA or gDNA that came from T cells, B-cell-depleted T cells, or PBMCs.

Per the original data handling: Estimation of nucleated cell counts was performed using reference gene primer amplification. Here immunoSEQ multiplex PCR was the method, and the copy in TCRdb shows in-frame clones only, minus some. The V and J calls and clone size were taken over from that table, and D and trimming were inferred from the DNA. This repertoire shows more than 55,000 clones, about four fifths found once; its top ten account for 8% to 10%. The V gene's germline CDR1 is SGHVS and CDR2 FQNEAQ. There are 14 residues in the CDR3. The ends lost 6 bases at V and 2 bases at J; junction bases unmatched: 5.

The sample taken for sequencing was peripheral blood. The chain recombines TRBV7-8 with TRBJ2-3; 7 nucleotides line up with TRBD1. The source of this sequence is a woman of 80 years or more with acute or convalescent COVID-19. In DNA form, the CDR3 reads TGTGCCAGCAGACCGGGACAGTACACAGATACGCAGTATTTT. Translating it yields CASRPGQYTDTQYF.